These 26 T cell receptor beta chains came from one sample sequenced in a study of T cells after yellow fever vaccination. TCRdb reanalysed the 5' RACE reads using MiXCR and keeps one entry per CDR3 protein. The table records about 220,000 distinct CDR3 sequences, less than 3.5% of them present only once. This specimen consisted of CD4+ T cells sorted from PBMCs, obtained 10 days after the yellow fever booster vaccination. The receptors shown here come from a man between 18 and 35 years old who received the YFV17D yellow fever vaccine.

This clonotype occurred a few times. The rearrangement joins TRBV27 to TRBJ1-5; D is possibly TRBD1 (5 bases). Between the trimmed V and J ends, which lost 3 bases and 3 bases, there was a span of 12 bases. Germline CDR1 reads MNHEY; CDR2 reads SMNVEV (reference sequence). The CDR3 runs to 15 residues. This chain's CDR3 is CASSFSSGHNQPQHF. CDR3 DNA sequence: TGTGCCAGCAGTTTTTCCTCAGGACACAATCAGCCCCAGCATTTT.

This clonotype appeared many times. The chain uses TRBV6-2 or TRBV6-3 and TRBJ2-2; D uncertain. The V gene lost 7 bases and the J gene lost 2 bases, with 11 bases spanning the gap. The CDR3 is 14 amino acids. Germline lookup yields CDR1 MNHEY and CDR2 SVGEGT. In DNA form, the CDR3 reads TGTGCCAGCATTCACACTACCAACACCGGGGAGCTGTTTTTT. Encoded protein: CASIHTTNTGELFF.

The chain couples TRBV6-2 or TRBV6-3 to TRBJ1-5; D not resolved. This CDR3 comprises 14 residues. CDR1 and CDR2 (germline): MNHEY, SVGEGT. Trimming took 2 bases from V and 7 from J, leaving 12 bases between them. The CDR3 here is CASSYLGEGQPQHF. The CDR3 DNA reads TGTGCCAGCAGTTACCTCGGGGAAGGACAGCCCCAGCATTTT.

This clonotype showed up just a few times. The V and J genes are TRBV7-3 and TRBJ2-1, with 9 bases matching TRBD2. Germline CDR1 and CDR2: SGHTA and FQGTGA. Losses at the gene ends were 5 bases for V and 1 base for J; bases not matched to a gene: 6. CDR3 length equals 16 residues. As DNA, the CDR3 is TGTGCCAGCAGCCCTGGTGCGGGGGGGTCCTACAATGAGCAGTTCTTC. Its protein product is CASSPGAGGSYNEQFF.

This clonotype occurred many times. The chain uses TRBV5-1 and TRBJ2-3; 7 nucleotides match TRBD2. This CDR3 has 14 amino acids. The V gene end was trimmed by 6 bases and the J gene end by 3 bases; junction bases not matched to a gene: 7. Germline V CDR1 and CDR2: SGHRS, YFSETQ. CDR3 bases: TGCGCCAGCAAGCTGGGAGGGGCAACAGATACGCAGTATTTT. Amino acid sequence: CASKLGGATDTQYF.

The rearrangement uses TRBV7-2 and TRBJ2-4; D is unclear. Germline-derived CDR1 and CDR2 are SGHTA and FQGNSA. Trimming stripped 1 base from V and 0 bases from J, with 7 bases between. This CDR3 has 15 residues. DNA of the CDR3: TGTGCCAGCAGCTTAGGTCAGCTAGCCAAAAACATTCAGTACTTC. Protein product: CASSLGQLAKNIQYF.

CDR3 residues: CSASLPHAGNEKLFF. CDR3 nucleotide sequence: TGCAGTGCTAGTCTCCCCCACGCGGGTAATGAAAAACTGTTTTTT. The rearrangement uses TRBV20-1 and TRBJ1-4; D is unresolved. Germline lookup yields CDR1 DFQATT and CDR2 SNEGSKA (reference sequence). V lost 3 bases to trimming and J lost 4 bases, with 15 bases between them. The CDR3 runs 15 residues.

The sample holds many counts of this clonotype. V is TRBV12-3 or TRBV12-4 and J is TRBJ1-3, with D perhaps TRBD1 (5 bases). The CDR3 length is 14 residues. Trimming cost V 6 bases and J 4 bases, with 13 bases left between them. CDR3 in amino acids: CASRPGTLGNTIYF. The CDR3, as DNA: TGTGCCAGCAGACCCGGGACCCTGGGAAACACCATATATTTT.

This clonotype was recorded many times. The CDR3 DNA reads as TGCAGCGTTGCGGCAGCCTACGAGCAGTACTTC. It is translated as CSVAAAYEQYF. V and J are TRBV29-1 and TRBJ2-7; D is ambiguous. The CDR3 covers 11 residues. CDR1 is SQVTM, CDR2 ANQGSEA, per germline. Trimming shortened V by 4 bases and J by 2 bases, and 6 bases separated the two germline ends.

This clonotype was recorded many times. The chain carries TRBV7-9 and TRBJ1-6; D is undetermined. The CDR3 is made up of 12 amino acids. Per germline, CDR1 SEHNR and CDR2 FQNEAQ (reference sequence). Trimming took 1 base from V and 8 from J, leaving 3 bases between them. CDR3 nucleotides: TGTGCCAGCAGCTTAGAATATTCACCCCTCCACTTT. Translated, it gives CASSLEYSPLHF. The whole variable domain, remainder taken from reference TRBV7-9 and TRBJ1-6, is DTGVSQNPRHKITKRGQNVTFRCDPISEHNRLYWYRQTLGQGPEFLTYFQNEAQLEKSRLLSDRFSAERPKGSFSTLEIQRTEQGDSAMYLCASSLEYSPLHFGNGTRLTVT.

Ten or more counts support this clonotype. This chain joins TRBV20-1 and TRBJ2-7; D is possibly TRBD2 (5 bases). The V end lost 3 bases, the J end lost 6 bases, and 21 bases lay between the germline ends. Germline assignment: CDR1 DFQATT and CDR2 SNEGSKA (reference sequence). The CDR3 extends over 15 amino acids. The CDR3 reads CSASPPHRGWGEQYF. CDR3 coding DNA: TGCAGTGCTAGTCCCCCCCACCGGGGTTGGGGCGAGCAGTACTTC.

This clonotype showed up just a few times. The DNA for the CDR3 is TGCAGTGCACCCTGGGCCCGGGGATTTCATGAAAAACTGTTTTTT. Encoded protein: CSAPWARGFHEKLFF. V usage is TRBV20-1 and J usage is TRBJ1-4; the D is unclear. With 6 bases removed from V and 6 bases from J, the gap between germline ends came to 20 bases. Germline V lookup: CDR1 DFQATT, CDR2 SNEGSKA (reference sequence). The CDR3 is made up of 15 amino acids.

This clonotype was detected only a few times. The chain recombines TRBV12-3 or TRBV12-4 with TRBJ2-4; 7 bases are a match to TRBD2. Trimming removed 5 bases from V and 1 base from J; junction bases left unmatched: 2. The CDR3 is 14 residues long. CDR3 in amino acids: CASSVLAAKNIQYF. The CDR3 nucleotides read TGTGCCAGCAGTGTACTAGCGGCCAAAAACATTCAGTACTTC.

This clonotype has more than one count but fewer than ten. The chain links TRBV5-1 to TRBJ2-5; TRBD1 matches at 7 bases. The CDR3 is 13 residues long. From germline, CDR1 is SGHRS and CDR2 YFSETQ. V lost 4 bases, J lost 7 bases, and 7 bases stayed unmatched. The CDR3 region is CASSNDRAGTQYF. The CDR3 DNA sequence: TGCGCCAGCAGCAACGACAGGGCCGGGACCCAGTACTTC. Variable domain in full (rest from reference TRBV5-1 and TRBJ2-5): KAGVTQTPRYLIKTRGQQVTLSCSPISGHRSVSWYQQTPGQGLQFLFEYFSETQRNKGNFPGRFSGRQFSNSRSEMNVSTLELGDSALYLCASSNDRAGTQYFGPGTRLLVL.

V gene TRBV12-3 or TRBV12-4 combines with J gene TRBJ2-7; D is unclear. The ends were cut back, 6 bases at V and 3 bases at J, with 15 bases in the middle. The CDR3 loop spans 14 amino acids. The CDR3 region has the DNA TGTGCCAGCAGCCCACTATTATCCTACTACGAGCAGTACTTC. As protein: CASSPLLSYYEQYF.

V is TRBV12-3 or TRBV12-4 and J is TRBJ2-2; 7 positions match TRBD1. This CDR3 has 19 residues. V trimming: 2 bases; J trimming: 4 bases; junction bases outside the gene matches: 16. The CDR3 DNA sequence: TGTGCCAGCAGTTTATGGGCCGGGGACAAGGGGGCGGTCACCGGGGAGCTGTTTTTT. Residues: CASSLWAGDKGAVTGELFF.

This clonotype appeared many times. CDR3 sequence reads: CASSPETGRTEAFF. CDR3 in DNA: TGCGCCAGCAGCCCGGAGACAGGGCGGACTGAAGCTTTCTTT. The chain has TRBV5-1 and TRBJ1-1, with TRBD1 matching 7 bases. The V gene's germline CDR1 is SGHRS and CDR2 YFSETQ. The CDR3 has 14 residues. The V segment lost 4 bases and the J segment 5 bases; nucleotides outside the gene matches: 8.

This clonotype has more than one count but fewer than ten. The rearrangement joins TRBV20-1 to TRBJ2-5; TRBD2 matches at 7 bases. The CDR3 runs 13 residues. Trimming took 5 bases from V and 3 from J; bases not matched to a gene: 6. From germline, CDR1 is DFQATT and CDR2 SNEGSKA (reference sequence). CDR3 bases: TGCAGTGCTGGCAAGCGGGGCGAAGAGACCCAGTACTTC. Its translation: CSAGKRGEETQYF.

This clonotype was found many times. The V call is TRBV2, the J call TRBJ1-1; 7 positions agree with TRBD1. The CDR3 sequence is 14 residues long. The ends lost 5 bases at V and 11 bases at J; junction bases unmatched: 14. Germline V gene lookup returns CDR1 SNHLY and CDR2 FYNNEI. CDR3 sequence (DNA): TGTGCCAGCAGTTTTCAGACAGGGAGTGTTAAGGCTTTCTTT. Its protein is CASSFQTGSVKAFF.

This clonotype turned up a few times. CDR3 sequence (DNA): TGTGCCAGCAGTTTCTACGGGAGTAACTATGGCTACACCTTC. This translates into CASSFYGSNYGYTF. This chain uses TRBV6-5 with TRBJ1-2; no firm D call. CDR1 is MNHEY, CDR2 SVGAGI, per germline. The length of the CDR3 is 14 residues. V was cut by 4 bases and J by 1 base, with 10 bases left in between.

There are many counts of this clonotype. The chain uses TRBV7-2 and TRBJ2-7; the match to TRBD1 covers 7 bases. V gave up 5 bases and J gave up 1 base; unmatched junction bases: 8. The CDR3 loop spans 15 amino acids. Germline V gene sequence: CDR1 SGHTA, CDR2 FQGNSA. Here the CDR3 reads CASSREQGISYEQYF. CDR3 DNA: TGTGCCAGCAGCCGAGAACAGGGGATTTCCTACGAGCAGTACTTC.

This clonotype occurred many times. V usage is TRBV12-3 or TRBV12-4 and J usage is TRBJ2-5; weak D call: TRBD2 (5 bases). The length of the CDR3 is 12 residues. The V and J ends lost 2 bases and 5 bases respectively, with 6 bases between them. In DNA form, the CDR3 reads TGTGCCAGCAGTTTACGGGGTGAGACCCAGTACTTC. It encodes CASSLRGETQYF.

This clonotype was observed a handful of times. The chain links TRBV6-2 or TRBV6-3 to TRBJ2-1; 7 positions match TRBD1. Trimming took 7 bases from V and 9 from J; bases not matched to a gene: 9. This CDR3 contains 13 residues. The germline V gene has CDR1 MNHEY and CDR2 SVGEGT. CDR3 in DNA: TGTGCCAGCACTGAGAGCCGGGACAGTGAGCAGTTCTTC. As protein: CASTESRDSEQFF.

The sample holds many counts of this clonotype. V usage is TRBV29-1 and J usage is TRBJ2-3, with D perhaps matching TRBD1 (5 bases). Trimming took 4 bases from V and 2 from J, leaving 13 bases between them. The CDR3 contains 14 residues. Germline CDR1 and CDR2: SQVTM and ANQGSEA. This CDR3 reads CSVVGLTDTDTQYF. The CDR3 nucleotides are TGCAGCGTTGTAGGTCTGACAGACACAGATACGCAGTATTTT.

This clonotype was counted a few times. A junction end diverges from the germline sequence, so it may reflect a read error. J is TRBJ2-3 and V is TRBV7-3, with 16 bases fitting TRBD2. CDR3 length: 16 residues. Germline CDR1 reads SGHTA; CDR2 reads FQGTGA. This chain's CDR3 is CASSTGTSGGAETQYF. The CDR3 DNA reads as TGTGCCAGCAGCACTGGGACTAGCGGGGGGGCAGAGACGCAGTATTTT.

This clonotype was recorded at least ten times. The chain employs TRBV4-3 and TRBJ1-6; no definite D call. Trimming cost V 5 bases and J 8 bases, with 10 bases left between them. Germline V gene lookup returns CDR1 LGHNA and CDR2 YSLEER. This CDR3 has 13 amino acids. DNA of the CDR3: TGCGCCAGCAGCGCCAAGGCCGATTCACCCCTCCACTTT. It codes for CASSAKADSPLHF.